The text below deals with one T cell receptor beta chain. The method was immunoSEQ multiplex PCR; TCRdb's version includes in-frame clones alone and lacks a portion of them. The sample lists approximately 360,000 clones; 88% were seen once. Participants spanned ages about 18 to 90 years and resided in about 24 US areas. The sample is drawn from a study of blood T cell repertoires in COVID-19. Study overall: Sample material is recorded as cDNA or gDNA derived from T cells, B-cell-depleted T cells, or PBMCs.

CDR1 MDHEN and CDR2 SYDVKM come from the germline V gene. V was cut by 2 bases and J by 8 bases, with 12 bases left in between. This CDR3 contains 13 residues. The genes are TRBV28 and TRBJ1-2; a weak D match, TRBD1 (5 bases). Input material: PBMCs or T cells enriched from blood (not recorded which). The receptor was derived from a woman aged 30 to 39 with acute COVID-19. The CDR3 sequence is CASSLVGGGGYTF. In DNA, the CDR3 is TGTGCCAGCAGTTTAGTTGGGGGAGGCGGCTACACCTTC.